The subject of this entry is one T cell receptor (beta chain). Its recognized antigen is unknown. Base qualities are not provided; no much larger clone lies one nucleotide away. The data are from a study of T cell repertoires in cytomegalovirus infection (dated 2019 in TCRdb). The study in broad terms: Peptide stimulations targeted recently identified HLA-C-restricted CMV epitopes, whose presentation resists viral immunomodulation, together with well-studied HLA-B-restricted epitopes. The HLA type of each donor mattered for the analysis, because public TCR beta signatures pointed to carriage of CMV infection along with the matching HLA type.

V is shortened by 4 bases, J by 7 bases, and the region joining them spans 16 bases. The germline V gene sets CDR1 to SGHVS and CDR2 to FNYEAQ. From its cysteine to its phenylalanine, the CDR3 spans 15 amino acids. Of all the DNA, just the CDR3 is kept, 45 bases in frame from base 1. Results and caveats for the whole study, not just this receptor: The ex vivo response was dominated by HLA-C-restricted CMV-specific TCR beta clonotypes, which also provided the single most frequent clonotype in two of eight donors. Carriers of CMV infection plus the relevant HLA type were discriminated by the cumulative frequency of public TCR beta family members in the study cohort and in an independent roughly 400-donor cohort.

The treatment or condition tag for this specimen amounts to: in vitro stimulation with specific CMV peptide epitopes to enrich CMV-specific T cells. Data came from an Illumina HiSeq 1500. TCRdb reprocessing: public reads trimmed at Q25 with fastp, clones called with MiXCR, in-frame beta chains kept. When rows share a CDR3 protein, they turn into one entry using the most common DNA and genes. The sample records 110,000 or so distinct CDR3 sequences, over 30% of which are singletons. Clones ranked in the top ten supply less than 45% of the sample. The sequence was obtained from a human donor in good health (CMV status not recorded). Some clones in this sample may be carry-over from other donors' samples. The rearranged segments are TRBV7-6 and TRBJ2-2, with a tentative D gene TRBD2 over 6 matching bases. The sample consisted of CD8+ T cells from cultured PBMCs, taken from culture after CMV antigen stimulation. For the CDR3, the sequence is CASSSRLVGNGELFF. The DNA is as follows: TGTGCCAGCAGCTCTAGACTAGTGGGGAACGGGGAGCTGTTTTTT.